Listed below are T cell receptor beta chains from one sample, sequenced in a study of blood T cell repertoires in COVID-19. The assay was immunoSEQ multiplex PCR, and TCRdb's table has in-frame clones only and misses some. The table records approximately 170,000 clones, about four fifths of them present only once. The sequencing input was peripheral blood. The receptors stem from a man aged 70-80 years who had recovered from COVID-19. CDR3s include the opening cysteine and the closing phenylalanine or tryptophan. Fields, in order: clone size, V gene, J gene, D gene, CDR3 DNA, CDR3 protein. The D gene is left open where the match is weak. Some rows mark clone size as missing; the rest say once, few, many or name a class of expanded clone.

once,TRBV5-4,TRBJ2-2,TRBD2,TGTGCCAGCAGCTTGCGGACTAGCGGGAGAACCGGGGAGCTGTTTTTT,CASSLRTSGRTGELFF
once,TRBV24-1,TRBJ2-1,TRBD2,TGTGCCACCAGTGAGTCTAGCGGGACCCTCTACAATGAGCAGTTCTTC,CATSESSGTLYNEQFF
NA,TRBV2,TRBJ2-3,NA,TGTGCCAGCAGTGAGGAGTACACAGATACGCAGTATTTT,CASSEEYTDTQYF
few,TRBV21-1,TRBJ2-1,NA,TGTGCCAGCAGCAAATATCGGGGGGGTGAGCAGTTCTTC,CASSKYRGGEQFF
NA,TRBV7-7,TRBJ2-3,TRBD2,TGTGCTAGCAGCCTCACTAGCGGAAGCACAGATACGCAGTATTTT,CASSLTSGSTDTQYF
NA,TRBV2,TRBJ1-1,TRBD1,TGTGCCAGCAGTGAAGTAGGGACAGCGAACACTGAAGCTTTCTTT,CASSEVGTANTEAFF
NA,TRBV19,TRBJ2-6,TRBD2,TGTGCCAGTAAAAGGGACTACTCTGGGGCCAACGTCCTGACTTTC,CASKRDYSGANVLTF
NA,TRBV10-3,TRBJ1-1,TRBD1,TGTGCCATCAGTGATTTTGACAGGGGAAACACTGAAGCTTTCTTT,CAISDFDRGNTEAFF
NA,TRBV6-1,TRBJ1-3,NA,TGTGCCAGCAGTGAAAGGCGGACTCCTGGAAACACCATATATTTT,CASSERRTPGNTIYF
NA,TRBV19,TRBJ1-5,TRBD1,TGTGCCAGTAGGCCTCAACAGGGGTCTCAGCCCCAGCATTTT,CASRPQQGSQPQHF
few,TRBV29-1,TRBJ2-7,TRBD1,TGCAGCGCAAACATCGGGACAGGCCCCTCCGAGCAGTACTTC,CSANIGTGPSEQYF
NA,TRBV4-1,TRBJ2-5,TRBD2,TGCGCCAGCAGCCAAACTAGCGGGAGGGCCCATGGCGAGACCCAGTACTTC,CASSQTSGRAHGETQYF
NA,TRBV6-5,TRBJ1-2,NA,TGTGCCAGCAGTTACATTAGGTCGGAGCCGGTGGATGGCTACACCTTC,CASSYIRSEPVDGYTF
NA,TRBV28,TRBJ2-5,NA,TGTGCCAGCAGTTTCGGACACATGGCGGAGACCCAGTACTTC,CASSFGHMAETQYF
few,TRBV5-1,TRBJ2-1,TRBD2,TGCGCCAGCAGCTATCGCCCTACTAGCGGGAGCTCCTACAATGAGCAGTTCTTC,CASSYRPTSGSSYNEQFF
few,TRBV2,TRBJ1-5,NA,TGTGCCAGCAGTGCCCTGGACACTCAGCCCCAGCATTTT,CASSALDTQPQHF
NA,TRBV29-1,TRBJ1-1,TRBD1,TGCAGCGTTGTCAGGTTGGGACAGGGATCCACTGAAGCTTTCTTT,CSVVRLGQGSTEAFF
NA,TRBV6-1,TRBJ2-7,TRBD2,TGTGCCAGCAGTGAAGTAACTAGCGGGAGACACGAGCAGTACTTC,CASSEVTSGRHEQYF
NA,TRBV3-1/TRBV3-2,TRBJ1-2,TRBD1,TGTGCCAGCAGCCAAGGGACGGGGCAGGGGGCGTGGGGCTACACCTTC,CASSQGTGQGAWGYTF
NA,TRBV19,TRBJ2-2,TRBD2,TGTGCCAGTAGTATAGGGTCGACTAGCGGATACACCGGGGAGCTGTTTTTT,CASSIGSTSGYTGELFF
NA,TRBV3-1/TRBV3-2,TRBJ1-2,TRBD1,TGTGCCAGCAGCCAGGGACAGGGGGGCTCCGGCTACACCTTC,CASSQGQGGSGYTF
NA,TRBV6-1,TRBJ2-5,NA,TGTGCCAGCAGTGAATCGGCGGTGTGGACCCAGTACTTC,CASSESAVWTQYF
NA,TRBV10-3,TRBJ2-1,NA,TGTGCCATCCGTCGGGAGTCAGCCAATGAGCAGTTCTTC,CAIRRESANEQFF
NA,TRBV25-1,TRBJ2-7,NA,TGTGCCAGCACCTCGGACAGAAACTACGAGCAGTACTTC,CASTSDRNYEQYF
NA,TRBV5-6,TRBJ2-3,TRBD2,TGTGCCAGCAGCTTTGGGGGCGGGAGGACTGATACGCAGTATTTT,CASSFGGGRTDTQYF
NA,TRBV19,TRBJ2-7,NA,TGTGCCAGTAGTATAGTTGGCGGAACCTACGAGCAGTACTTC,CASSIVGGTYEQYF
NA,TRBV19,TRBJ1-6,NA,TGTGCCAGTAGTATGGTAGATGGGAGATCTTATAATTCACCCCTCCACTTT,CASSMVDGRSYNSPLHF
NA,TRBV6-1,TRBJ1-5,NA,TGTGCCAGCCGACAACGTCGGGGGGGAAGTCAGCCCCAGCATTTT,CASRQRRGGSQPQHF
NA,TRBV5-4,TRBJ2-2,TRBD2,TGTGCCAGCAGCTTGGATCGGGAGGGACGGTTCACCGGGGAGCTGTTTTTT,CASSLDREGRFTGELFF
NA,TRBV5-1,TRBJ1-3,NA,TGCGCCAGCAGCCCAGGAAGCTCTGGAAACACCATATATTTT,CASSPGSSGNTIYF
NA,TRBV7-2,TRBJ2-7,TRBD2,TGTGCCAGCAGCTTAGTCTCGGGACTAGCGGGAGGCGAGCAGTACTTC,CASSLVSGLAGGEQYF
NA,TRBV11-1,TRBJ2-1,TRBD2,TGTGCCAGCAGCAAATCTAGCGGGAGGGCCGGGAATGAGCAGTTCTTC,CASSKSSGRAGNEQFF
few,TRBV5-1,TRBJ2-3,TRBD2,TGCGCCAGCAGCAAGGGGACTAGCGGCATCACAGATACGCAGTATTTT,CASSKGTSGITDTQYF
NA,TRBV6-5,TRBJ2-2,NA,TGTGCCAGCAGGCGCGTCACCGGGGAGCTGTTTTTT,CASRRVTGELFF
few,TRBV28,TRBJ2-5,TRBD2,TGTGCCAGCAGTCCCCAGCTAGCGGGAACGGAGACCCAGTACTTC,CASSPQLAGTETQYF
NA,TRBV5-5,TRBJ2-3,NA,TGTGCCAGCAGCTTGGGAACGGCCAATCGGGGAGATACGCAGTATTTT,CASSLGTANRGDTQYF
NA,TRBV28,TRBJ2-3,NA,TGTGCCACCTGGATTCACGGACACGGCACAGATACGCAGTATTTT,CATWIHGHGTDTQYF
NA,TRBV4-3,TRBJ1-2,TRBD1,TGCGCCAGCAGCCAAGGAAACGTGGGACAGGCCCTTGGCTACACCTTC,CASSQGNVGQALGYTF
few,TRBV4-2,TRBJ1-5,TRBD1,TGTGCCAGCAGCCAGGATACCGGGACAGGAAGCAATCAGCCCCAGCATTTT,CASSQDTGTGSNQPQHF
NA,TRBV5-1,TRBJ2-7,NA,TGCGCCAGCAGCTCGGCGGGGCGGATGGGATACCCCTACGAGCAGTACTTC,CASSSAGRMGYPYEQYF
once,TRBV3-1/TRBV3-2,TRBJ2-1,NA,TGTGCCAGCAGCCAAGGGGAGACGAAGATCTACAATGAGCAGTTCTTC,CASSQGETKIYNEQFF
few,TRBV7-9,TRBJ2-2,TRBD1,TGTGCCAGCAGCTTGACAGGGGGGAACACCGGGGAGCTGTTTTTT,CASSLTGGNTGELFF